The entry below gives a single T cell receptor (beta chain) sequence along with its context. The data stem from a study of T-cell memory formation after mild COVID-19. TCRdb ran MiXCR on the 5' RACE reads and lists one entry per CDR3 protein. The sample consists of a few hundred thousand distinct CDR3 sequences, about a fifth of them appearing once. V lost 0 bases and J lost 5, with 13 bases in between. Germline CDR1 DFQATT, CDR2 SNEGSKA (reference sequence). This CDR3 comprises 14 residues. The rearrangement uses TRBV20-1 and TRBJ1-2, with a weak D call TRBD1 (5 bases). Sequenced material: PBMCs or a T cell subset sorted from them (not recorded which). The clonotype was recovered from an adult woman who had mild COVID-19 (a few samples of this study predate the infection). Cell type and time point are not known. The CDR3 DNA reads TGCAGTGCTAGAGATTCCAGGGAACTTTATGGCTACACCTTC. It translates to CSARDSRELYGYTF.